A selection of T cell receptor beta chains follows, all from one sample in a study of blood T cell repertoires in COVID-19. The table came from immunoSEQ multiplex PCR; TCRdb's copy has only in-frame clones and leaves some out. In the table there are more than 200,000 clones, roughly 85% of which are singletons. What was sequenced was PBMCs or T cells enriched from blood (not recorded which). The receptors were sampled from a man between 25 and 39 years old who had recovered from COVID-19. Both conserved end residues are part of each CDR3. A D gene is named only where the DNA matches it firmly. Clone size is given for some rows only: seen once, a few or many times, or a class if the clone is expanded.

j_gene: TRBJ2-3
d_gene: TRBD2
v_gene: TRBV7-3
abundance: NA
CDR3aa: CASSRRTSGLDTQYF
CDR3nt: TGTGCCAGCAGCCGGAGGACTAGCGGGCTAGATACGCAGTATTTT

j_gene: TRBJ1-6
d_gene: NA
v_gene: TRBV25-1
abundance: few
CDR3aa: CASSETGWSPLHF
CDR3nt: TGTGCCAGCAGTGAAACAGGGTGGTCACCCCTCCACTTT

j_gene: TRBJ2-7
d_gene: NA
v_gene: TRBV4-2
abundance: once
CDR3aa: CASSQGQGFYEQYF
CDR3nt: TGTGCCAGCAGCCAAGGTCAGGGGTTCTACGAGCAGTACTTC

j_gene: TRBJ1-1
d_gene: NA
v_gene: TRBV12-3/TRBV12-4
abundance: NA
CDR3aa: CASRKGGTEAFF
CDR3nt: TGTGCCAGCCGGAAAGGGGGCACTGAAGCTTTCTTT

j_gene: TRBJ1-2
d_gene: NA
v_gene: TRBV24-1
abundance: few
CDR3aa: CATSRGGGYTF
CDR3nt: TGTGCCACCAGCCGAGGGGGAGGCTACACCTTC

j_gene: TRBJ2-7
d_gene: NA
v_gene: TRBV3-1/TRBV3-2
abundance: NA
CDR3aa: CASSQDDYPAGQYF
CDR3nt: TGTGCCAGCAGCCAAGATGATTATCCGGCAGGGCAGTACTTC

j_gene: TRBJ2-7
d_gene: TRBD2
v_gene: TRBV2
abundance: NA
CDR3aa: CASVGDAGVYEQYF
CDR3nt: TGTGCCAGCGTGGGGGATGCGGGAGTATACGAGCAGTACTTC

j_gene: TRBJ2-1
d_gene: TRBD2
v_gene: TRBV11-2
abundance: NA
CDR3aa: CASRPRGVAYNEQFF
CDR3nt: TGTGCCAGCAGGCCCCGGGGGGTGGCCTACAATGAGCAGTTCTTC

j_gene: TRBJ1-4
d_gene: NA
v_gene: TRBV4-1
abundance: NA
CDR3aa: CASSQVRVTNEKLFF
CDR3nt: TGCGCCAGCAGCCAAGTCCGGGTAACTAATGAAAAACTGTTTTTT

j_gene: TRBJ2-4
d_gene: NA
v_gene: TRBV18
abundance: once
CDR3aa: CASSYRPAKNIQYF
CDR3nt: TGTGCCAGCTCATACAGGCCGGCCAAAAACATTCAGTACTTC

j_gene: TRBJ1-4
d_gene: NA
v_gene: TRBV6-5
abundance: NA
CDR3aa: CASTLGEVYNEKLFF
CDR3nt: TGTGCCAGCACCTTAGGGGAGGTCTATAATGAAAAACTGTTTTTT

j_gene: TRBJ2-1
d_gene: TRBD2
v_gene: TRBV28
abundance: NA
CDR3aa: CASSSPGGPGNEQFF
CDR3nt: TGTGCCAGCAGTTCACCGGGAGGGCCTGGGAATGAGCAGTTCTTC

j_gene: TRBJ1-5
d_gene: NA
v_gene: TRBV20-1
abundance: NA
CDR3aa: CSASRRGNQPQHF
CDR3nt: TGCAGTGCTAGTCGTAGGGGAAATCAGCCCCAGCATTTT

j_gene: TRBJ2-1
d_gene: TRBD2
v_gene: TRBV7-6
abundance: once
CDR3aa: CASSRTSGRRNEQFF
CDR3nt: TGTGCCAGCAGCCGGACTAGCGGGCGACGCAATGAGCAGTTCTTC

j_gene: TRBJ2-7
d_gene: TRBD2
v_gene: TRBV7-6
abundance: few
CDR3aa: CASSPSGRSYEQYF
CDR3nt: TGTGCCAGCAGCCCAAGCGGGAGGAGCTACGAGCAGTACTTC

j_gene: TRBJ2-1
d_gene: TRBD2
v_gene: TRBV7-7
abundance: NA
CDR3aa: CASSLILASYNEQFF
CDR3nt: TGTGCCAGCAGCTTAATACTAGCGTCCTACAATGAGCAGTTCTTC

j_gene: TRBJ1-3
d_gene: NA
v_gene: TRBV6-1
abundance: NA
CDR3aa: CASSEPGGTSGNTIYF
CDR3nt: TGTGCCAGCAGTGAACCCGGGGGGACCTCTGGAAACACCATATATTTT

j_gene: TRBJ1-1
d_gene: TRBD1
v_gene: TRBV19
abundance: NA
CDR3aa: CASSMGQMNTEAFF
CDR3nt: TGTGCCAGTAGTATGGGACAGATGAACACTGAAGCTTTCTTT

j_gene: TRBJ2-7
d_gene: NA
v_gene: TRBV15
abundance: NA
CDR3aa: CATSRGTYLPGRGYEQYF
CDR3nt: TGTGCCACCAGCAGAGGAACCTACCTCCCGGGCAGGGGCTACGAGCAGTACTTC

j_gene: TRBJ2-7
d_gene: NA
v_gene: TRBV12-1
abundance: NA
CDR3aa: CASSFARDRSHEQYF
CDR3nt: TGTGCCAGCAGCTTTGCGAGGGACAGGAGCCACGAGCAGTACTTC

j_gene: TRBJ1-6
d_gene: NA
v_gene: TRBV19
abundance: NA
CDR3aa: CASKMGTHSNSPLHF
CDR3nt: TGTGCCAGTAAAATGGGGACACACAGTAATTCACCCCTCCACTTT

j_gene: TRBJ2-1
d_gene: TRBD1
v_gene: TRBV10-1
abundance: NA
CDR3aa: CASSPGQGFNEQFF
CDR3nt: TGCGCCAGCAGCCCGGGACAGGGATTCAATGAGCAGTTCTTC

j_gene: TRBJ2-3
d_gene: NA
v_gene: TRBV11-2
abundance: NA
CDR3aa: CASSPNSPLDTQYF
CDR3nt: TGTGCCAGCAGCCCGAATAGCCCTCTAGATACGCAGTATTTT

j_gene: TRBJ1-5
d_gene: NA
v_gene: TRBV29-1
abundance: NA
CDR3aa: CSVSEQNNQPQHF
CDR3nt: TGCAGCGTCAGTGAACAGAACAATCAGCCCCAGCATTTT

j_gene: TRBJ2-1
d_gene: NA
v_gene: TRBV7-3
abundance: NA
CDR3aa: CASSLMTSSEQFF
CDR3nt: TGTGCCAGCAGCTTAATGACTAGTAGTGAGCAGTTCTTC

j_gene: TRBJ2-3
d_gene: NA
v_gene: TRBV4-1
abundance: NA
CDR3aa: CASSQEGAPSTDTQYF
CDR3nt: TGCGCCAGCAGCCAAGAAGGGGCCCCTAGCACAGATACGCAGTATTTT

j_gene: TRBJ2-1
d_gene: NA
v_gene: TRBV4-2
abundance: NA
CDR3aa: CASSQGGPDEQFF
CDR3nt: TGTGCCAGCAGCCAAGGAGGGCCGGATGAGCAGTTCTTC

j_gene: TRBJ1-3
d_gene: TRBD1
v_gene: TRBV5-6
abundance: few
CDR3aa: CASSHQTGRSGNTIYF
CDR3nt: TGTGCCAGCAGCCATCAGACAGGGCGCTCTGGAAACACCATATATTTT

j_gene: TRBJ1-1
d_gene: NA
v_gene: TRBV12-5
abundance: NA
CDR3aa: CASGLGGGTEAFF
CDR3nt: TGTGCTAGTGGTCTAGGGGGGGGGACTGAAGCTTTCTTT

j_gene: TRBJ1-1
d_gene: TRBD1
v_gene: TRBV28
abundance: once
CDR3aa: CASRIGTGDTEAFF
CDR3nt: TGTGCCAGCAGGATCGGGACAGGGGACACTGAAGCTTTCTTT

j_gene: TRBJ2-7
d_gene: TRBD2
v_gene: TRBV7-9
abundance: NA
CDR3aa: CASSQRTSGYEQYF
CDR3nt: TGTGCCAGCAGCCAAAGGACTAGCGGGTACGAGCAGTACTTC

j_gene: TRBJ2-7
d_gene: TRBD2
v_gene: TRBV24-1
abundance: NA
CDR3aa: CATSDVAGGDEQYF
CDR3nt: TGTGCCACCAGTGACGTAGCGGGAGGCGACGAGCAGTACTTC

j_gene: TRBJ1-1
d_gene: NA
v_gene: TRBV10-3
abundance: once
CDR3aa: CAISGEAAWKAFF
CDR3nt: TGTGCCATCAGTGGAGAGGCGGCTTGGAAAGCTTTCTTT

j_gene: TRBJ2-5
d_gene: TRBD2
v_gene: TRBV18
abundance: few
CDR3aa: CASSGLAGVQETQYF
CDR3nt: TGTGCCAGCTCAGGACTAGCGGGAGTCCAAGAGACCCAGTACTTC

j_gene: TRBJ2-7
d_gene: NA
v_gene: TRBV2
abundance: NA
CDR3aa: CASRQGYYEQYF
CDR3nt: TGTGCCAGCAGACAGGGTTACTACGAGCAGTACTTC

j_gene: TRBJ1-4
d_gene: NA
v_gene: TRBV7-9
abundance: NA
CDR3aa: CASSYHGGGLHEKLFF
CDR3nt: TGTGCCAGCAGCTATCATGGGGGAGGCCTCCATGAAAAACTGTTTTTT

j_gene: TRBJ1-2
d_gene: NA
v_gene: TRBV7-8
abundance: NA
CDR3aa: CASSPTMRGPVGYGYTF
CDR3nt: TGTGCCAGCAGCCCCACGATGAGAGGCCCCGTTGGGTATGGCTACACCTTC

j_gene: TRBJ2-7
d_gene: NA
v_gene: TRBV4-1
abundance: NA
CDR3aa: CASSPDYGYEQYF
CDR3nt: TGCGCCAGCAGCCCAGATTACGGGTACGAGCAGTACTTC

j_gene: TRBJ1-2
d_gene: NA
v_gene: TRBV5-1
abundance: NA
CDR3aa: CASSPDTVLYGYTF
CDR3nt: TGCGCCAGCAGCCCAGACACGGTTCTCTATGGCTACACCTTC

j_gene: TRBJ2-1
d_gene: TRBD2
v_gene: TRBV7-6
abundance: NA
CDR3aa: CASSLGGSTYNEQFF
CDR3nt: TGTGCCAGCAGCTTAGGCGGGAGCACCTACAATGAGCAGTTCTTC

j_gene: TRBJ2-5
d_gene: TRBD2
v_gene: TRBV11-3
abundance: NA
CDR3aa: CASSLGYLGLGQETQYF
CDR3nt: TGTGCCAGCAGCTTAGGGTACCTGGGACTAGGTCAAGAGACCCAGTACTTC

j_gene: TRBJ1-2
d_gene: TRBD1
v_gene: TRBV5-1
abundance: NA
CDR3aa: CASSSSGTVSYTF
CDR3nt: TGCGCCAGCAGCTCATCCGGGACAGTATCCTACACCTTC

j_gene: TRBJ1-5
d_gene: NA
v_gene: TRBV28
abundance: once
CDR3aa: CASCGGGQRGQPQHF
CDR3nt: TGTGCCAGCTGTGGGGGGGGACAACGGGGTCAGCCCCAGCATTTT

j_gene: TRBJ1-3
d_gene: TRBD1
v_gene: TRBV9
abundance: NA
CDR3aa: CASVPDRLNTIYF
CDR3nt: TGTGCCAGCGTGCCGGACAGGCTAAACACCATATATTTT

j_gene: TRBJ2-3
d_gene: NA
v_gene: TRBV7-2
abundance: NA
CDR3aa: CASSPGLSTDTQYF
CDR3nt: TGTGCCAGCAGCCCGGGACTGTCCACAGATACGCAGTATTTT

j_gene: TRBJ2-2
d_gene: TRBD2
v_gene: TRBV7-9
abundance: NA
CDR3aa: CASSHLAGVGAGELFF
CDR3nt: TGTGCCAGCAGCCACTTAGCGGGAGTAGGCGCCGGGGAGCTGTTTTTT

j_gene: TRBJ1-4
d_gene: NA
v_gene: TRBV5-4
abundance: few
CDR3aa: CASSFSSTNEKLFF
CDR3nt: TGTGCCAGCAGCTTTTCCTCAACTAATGAAAAACTGTTTTTT

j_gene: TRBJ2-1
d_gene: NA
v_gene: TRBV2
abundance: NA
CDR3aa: CASRSFNEQFF
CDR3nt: TGTGCCAGCAGGTCTTTCAATGAGCAGTTCTTC

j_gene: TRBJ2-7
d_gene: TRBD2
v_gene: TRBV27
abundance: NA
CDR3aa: CASSQNPSSGAGGEQYF
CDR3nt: TGTGCCAGCAGTCAGAACCCCTCTAGCGGGGCAGGAGGGGAGCAGTACTTC

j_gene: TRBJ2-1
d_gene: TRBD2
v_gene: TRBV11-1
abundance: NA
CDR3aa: CASSLGRSSYNEQFF
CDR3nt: TGTGCCAGCAGCCTCGGGAGGAGCTCCTACAATGAGCAGTTCTTC

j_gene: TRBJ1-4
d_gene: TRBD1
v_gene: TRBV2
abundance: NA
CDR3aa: CASNGQGARNEKLFF
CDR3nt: TGTGCCAGCAATGGACAGGGGGCGCGCAATGAAAAACTGTTTTTT

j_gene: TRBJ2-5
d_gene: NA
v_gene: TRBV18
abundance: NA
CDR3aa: CASSHGTLKETQYF
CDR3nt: TGTGCCAGCTCACACGGGACACTTAAAGAGACCCAGTACTTC

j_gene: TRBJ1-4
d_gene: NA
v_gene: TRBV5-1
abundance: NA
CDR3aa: CASSFSGSGEKLFF
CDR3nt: TGCGCCAGCAGCTTTTCTGGGTCAGGGGAAAAACTGTTTTTT

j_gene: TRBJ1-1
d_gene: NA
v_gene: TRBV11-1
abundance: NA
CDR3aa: CASSFRQSGAEAFF
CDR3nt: TGTGCCAGCAGCTTTAGACAGAGTGGGGCTGAAGCTTTCTTT

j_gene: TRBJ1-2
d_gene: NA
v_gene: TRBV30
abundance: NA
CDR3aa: CAWSRWAVGYTF
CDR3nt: TGTGCCTGGAGTAGGTGGGCCGTTGGCTACACCTTC

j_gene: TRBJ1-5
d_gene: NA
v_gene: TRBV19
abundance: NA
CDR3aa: CASSIEPDRTSQPQHF
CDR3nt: TGTGCCAGTAGTATCGAGCCCGATCGCACTAGTCAGCCCCAGCATTTT

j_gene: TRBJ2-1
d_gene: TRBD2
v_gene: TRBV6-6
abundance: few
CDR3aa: CASSGTSGSNEQFF
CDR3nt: TGTGCCAGCAGTGGAACTAGCGGGAGTAATGAGCAGTTCTTC

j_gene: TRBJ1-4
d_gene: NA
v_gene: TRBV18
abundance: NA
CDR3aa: CASSPPQVAEEKLFF
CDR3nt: TGTGCCAGCTCACCGCCACAGGTTGCGGAGGAAAAACTGTTTTTT